This entry features one T cell receptor beta chain sequence. As yet, its antigen is unknown. CD4+CD25+CD127- Tregs, CD4+CD25- non-Tregs, CD4 and CD8 cells were sorted. Assay: immunoSEQ multiplex PCR; the TCRdb copy retains only in-frame clones and omits some. The table shows about 73,000 clones, with around 93% occurring only once. The source of the sample is a study of Tregs in tolerant kidney transplant recipients. Study summary: The nonmyeloablative bone marrow transplants came from related graft donors, with transient mixed chimerism. Study-level findings and limits: In tolerant patients, donor-specific Tregs outgrew total Tregs, suggesting antigen-driven expansion. Changing PCR primers prevented nucleotide comparison between some patients' samples.

Germline CDR1 reads SGHAT; CDR2 reads FQNNGV. With 3 bases clipped from V and 2 bases from J, the junction kept 3 bases outside the gene matches. This CDR3 contains 14 residues. The chain recombines TRBV11-2 with TRBJ2-7; 8 nucleotides line up with TRBD1. This clonotype originated in a human donor who received a combined kidney and bone marrow transplant. The sample in question was Tregs from blood, obtained before the transplant. The chain's CDR3 is CASSFTGGTYEQYF. In DNA form, the CDR3 reads TGTGCCAGCAGCTTTACAGGGGGGACCTACGAGCAGTACTTC.